This TCR beta chain stems from a study of patients and donors after allogeneic stem cell transplantation. Germline assignment: CDR1 LNHNV and CDR2 YYDKDF (reference sequence). V was cut by 7 bases and J by 5 bases, with 8 bases left in between. This CDR3 is 11 amino acids long. In TCRdb, the RT-PCR reads were re-called with MiXCR into one record per CDR3 protein. The sample yields about 160,000 distinct CDR3 sequences, about a third seen once. This clonotype was detected a few times. Material for sequencing was blood, either unsorted or a sorted T cell fraction (not recorded which). This receptor was obtained from a human donor who was either an allogeneic HSCT recipient or a stem cell or donor lymphocyte infusion donor (not recorded which). It is not recorded whose cells these are; they may come from a transplant donor. This chain joins TRBV15 and TRBJ1-1, with D perhaps TRBD1 (5 bases). The CDR3: CATMGGTEAFF. Here the CDR3 DNA reads TGTGCCACCATGGGGGGAACTGAAGCTTTCTTT.